The 22 T cell receptor beta chains in this list originate from one sample, sequenced in a study of Graves' ophthalmopathy and Graves' hyperthyroidism (dated by TCRdb to the late 2010s). Instrument on record: Illumina HiSeq 2000. For repertoire sequencing, the TCR beta CDR3 regions were amplified from RNA transcripts. HTBI primers and the Qiagen OneStep RT-PCR kit were used in a first-round RT-PCR, which was followed by a second-round multiplex PCR, size selection and purification. In-frame beta chains were kept once TCRdb had trimmed the public reads at Q25 with fastp and called clones with MiXCR. For every CDR3 protein sequence, its rows merge into one entry that carries the most common genes and DNA. This sample holds about 220,000 distinct CDR3 sequences; about a fifth were observed only once. The top ten hold around 40% of the sample. Sequenced: peripheral blood. The receptors come from a woman aged 45 to 65 with Graves' ophthalmopathy. Donor details come from another sample of the same person, matched by shared clones.

This clonotype was counted at least ten times. One end of the junction fails to match germline, which may point to a read error. The chain joins TRBV7-8 to TRBJ2-1; 8 positions match TRBD1. This CDR3 spans 13 amino acids. Germline V gives CDR1 SGHVS, CDR2 FQNEAQ. The CDR3 DNA follows: TGTGCCAGCAGCTTAGCGTTGGGGGACAGGTTACACTTC. Protein: CASSLALGDRLHF. Using reference TRBV7-8 and TRBJ2-1 for the parts outside the CDR3, the full variable domain is GAGVSQSPRYKVAKRGQDVALRCDPISGHVSLFWYQQALGQGPEFLTYFQNEAQLDKSGLPSDRFFAERPEGSVSTLKIQRTQQEDSAVYLCASSLALGDRLHFGPGTRLTVL.

This clonotype was counted many times. This chain uses TRBV6-1 with TRBJ1-2; TRBD1 might be the D (5 bases). CDR3 length: 13 amino acids. Trimming pared 2 bases from V and 8 bases from J, leaving 12 bases between. CDR1 is MNHNS and CDR2 is SASEGT in the germline V gene. The CDR3 sequence: CASSEMPGRGYTF. In DNA, the CDR3 is TGTGCCAGCAGTGAAATGCCAGGGAGAGGCTACACCTTC.

This clonotype was seen repeatedly, ten times or more. V is TRBV6-5 and J is TRBJ1-2; 8 positions match TRBD1. This CDR3 has 15 amino acids. The V segment lost 0 bases and the J segment 8 bases; nucleotides outside the gene matches: 8. Germline CDR1 and CDR2: MNHEY and SVGAGI. For the CDR3, the DNA is TGTGCCAGCAGTTACTCACAGTGGGGGACAGGCGGCTACACCTTC. It translates to CASSYSQWGTGGYTF.

This clonotype was counted ten times or more. The chain recombines TRBV2 with TRBJ2-5; 9 bases align to TRBD2. This CDR3 comprises 15 residues. With 3 bases clipped from V and 5 bases from J, the junction kept 7 bases outside the gene matches. The germline gives CDR1 SNHLY, CDR2 FYNNEI. The CDR3 spells CASSEWREGRETQYF. The CDR3 DNA reads as TGTGCCAGCAGTGAGTGGCGGGAGGGCCGTGAGACCCAGTACTTC.

In this sample, this clonotype turned up many times. J is TRBJ2-7 and V is TRBV6-2 or TRBV6-3; 7 nucleotides line up with TRBD1. J lost 0 bases, V lost 7 bases, and 6 bases had no gene match. The CDR3 covers 14 residues. CDR1 MNHEY and CDR2 SVGEGT come from the germline V gene. The CDR3 sequence: CASKYTGASYEQYF. The DNA for the CDR3 is TGTGCCAGCAAGTATACAGGGGCCTCCTACGAGCAGTACTTC.

This clonotype was seen a handful of times. V gene TRBV28 combines with J gene TRBJ2-2; TRBD2 aligns across 8 bases. The CDR3 has 14 residues. CDR1 and CDR2 (germline): MDHEN, SYDVKM. The CDR3 protein is CASLSGGITGELFF. CDR3 nucleotide sequence: TGTGCTAGCCTCAGCGGGGGAATCACCGGGGAGCTGTTTTTT.

In this sample, this clonotype turned up many times. CDR3 region: CASSPDRGPEQYF. In nucleotides, the CDR3 is TGTGCCAGCTCACCTGACAGGGGGCCCGAGCAGTACTTC. The V gene is TRBV18, the J gene TRBJ2-7; TRBD1 matches 10 bases. CDR3 size: 13 residues. Per the germline V gene, CDR1 is KGHSH and CDR2 is LQKENI. The trim removed 3 bases at V and 6 bases at J, leaving 2 bases unmatched.

About this clonotype: An end of the junction does not agree with germline; a read error may underlie this. The CDR3 sequence: CASSSVPGNTEASF. CDR3 DNA sequence: TGTGCCAGCAGTTCCGTCCCGGGGAACACTGAAGCTTCCTTT. The chain is built from TRBV12-3 or TRBV12-4 and TRBJ1-1; D remains ambiguous. This CDR3 is built from 14 residues.

This clonotype was recorded many times. The chain carries TRBV19 and TRBJ1-1; D may be TRBD1 (5 bases). V lost 6 bases and J 6 bases, leaving 20 bases between the germline ends. CDR1 and CDR2 from the germline V gene are LNHDA and SQIVND (reference sequence). CDR3 length: 15 amino acids. CDR3 protein: CASSALIGRVAEAFF. In DNA, the CDR3 is TGTGCCAGTAGCGCTCTGATAGGCAGGGTCGCTGAAGCTTTCTTT.

The chain links TRBV5-1 to TRBJ1-1, with D perhaps matching TRBD1 (6 bases). This CDR3 is 15 amino acids long. The germline V gene encodes CDR1 SGHRS and CDR2 YFSETQ. The V end lost 4 bases, the J end lost 4 bases, and 17 bases lay between the germline ends. CDR3 coding DNA: TGCGCCAGCAGCCGCGCACAGGGTGGACCCACTGAAGCTTTCTTT. Translating it yields CASSRAQGGPTEAFF.

This sequence joins TRBV6-2 or TRBV6-3 and TRBJ2-7, with unresolved D. Germline V gene data show CDR1 as MNHEY and CDR2 as SVGEGT. The CDR3 is 12 residues long. Trimming stripped 2 bases from V and 4 bases from J, with 6 bases between. The chain's CDR3 is CASSYPQYEQYF. The CDR3 DNA reads as TGTGCCAGCAGTTACCCTCAGTACGAGCAGTACTTC.

This clonotype has ten or more counts. J is TRBJ1-2 and V is TRBV28; a possible D gene is TRBD1 (5 bases). Trimming pared 1 base from V and 3 bases from J, leaving 15 bases between. Looked up from germline, CDR1 is MDHEN and CDR2 is SYDVKM. CDR3 size: 16 residues. The DNA for the CDR3 is TGTGCCAGCAGTTTATTTGCGAGAGGGACGGACTATGGCTACACCTTC. Residues: CASSLFARGTDYGYTF.

This clonotype has ten or more counts. The chain combines TRBV6-1 with TRBJ2-5; D unclear. The CDR3 totals 13 residues. CDR1 is MNHNS and CDR2 is SASEGT in the germline V gene. V was cut by 4 bases and J by 4 bases, with 10 bases left in between. The CDR3 region has the DNA TGTGCCAGCAGTGCGGCTTACGGAGAGACCCAGTACTTC. It specifies CASSAAYGETQYF.

The chain recombines TRBV24-1 with TRBJ1-1, with 9 bases lining up with TRBD1. Germline CDR1 reads KGHDR; CDR2 reads SFDVKD. There are 16 residues in the CDR3. The V and J ends lost 4 bases and 0 bases, in that order; junction bases with no gene match: 5. Written as DNA, the CDR3 is TGTGCCACCAGTGACCGGGACAGGGCCTTGAACACTGAAGCTTTCTTT. Its protein is CATSDRDRALNTEAFF.

This clonotype has only a few counts. A much bigger clone sits one base away, suggesting this may be a read error. The chain is built from TRBV10-3 and TRBJ2-3; 8 bases are a match to TRBD2. The CDR3 totals 18 residues. Trimming cost V 0 bases and J 0 bases; bases outside gene matches: 8. Germline CDR1 ENHRY, CDR2 SYGVKD. Here the CDR3 reads CAISESRVSGESTDTQYF. CDR3 DNA: TGTGCCATCAGTGAGTCGAGGGTTAGCGGGGAAAGCACAGATACGCAGTATTTT.

This clonotype was seen many times. The chain has TRBV7-2 and TRBJ2-2; D gene uncertain. Germline V gene data show CDR1 as SGHTA and CDR2 as FQGNSA. V dropped 2 bases and J dropped 4 bases, with 11 bases sitting between them. The CDR3 sequence is 15 residues long. CDR3 residues: CASSLRVDVTGELFF. CDR3 nucleotide sequence: TGTGCCAGCAGCTTAAGAGTCGACGTCACCGGGGAGCTGTTTTTT.

This clonotype has ten or more counts. The chain uses TRBV30 and TRBJ1-5; TRBD1 matches at 7 bases. Germline values: CDR1 GTSNPN, CDR2 SVGIG (reference sequence). The CDR3 contains 12 residues. With V trimmed by 7 bases and J by 3 bases, 3 bases remained unmatched. DNA of the CDR3: TGTGCCTTCCAGGGGGTCAATCAGCCCCAGCATTTT. Translation gives CAFQGVNQPQHF.

This clonotype was seen more than once but under ten times. This may come from a read error, since a much larger clone is one base off. The CDR3 end shows no conserved phenylalanine or tryptophan, and so a read error is likely. The V and J genes are TRBV30 and TRBJ1-2; tentatively, D is TRBD1 (6 bases). Deletions cut 0 bases from V and 4 bases from J, with 9 bases between. From germline, CDR1 is GTSNPN and CDR2 SVGIG (reference sequence). The length of the CDR3 is 13 residues. The CDR3 DNA sequence: TGTGCCTGGAGTGTTTCAGGGGCCTATGGCTACACCTCC. This codes for CAWSVSGAYGYTS.

This clonotype has at least ten counts. V is TRBV12-3 or TRBV12-4 and J is TRBJ2-7; perhaps D is TRBD1 or TRBD2 (6 bases each). V was trimmed by 2 bases and J by 3 bases, leaving 14 bases between them. The CDR3 contains 15 residues. The CDR3 DNA sequence: TGTGCCAGCAGTTTAAAGGGGGGCGGCTACTACGAGCAGTACTTC. Its protein product is CASSLKGGGYYEQYF.

This clonotype has a count of ten or more. J is TRBJ2-2 and V is TRBV2; D is ambiguous. There are 15 residues in the CDR3. V lost 4 bases, J lost 7 bases, and 16 bases lay in between. The germline gives CDR1 SNHLY, CDR2 FYNNEI. CDR3 amino acids: CASSGTGTFGGELFF. In DNA form, the CDR3 reads TGTGCCAGCAGTGGAACTGGAACTTTCGGCGGGGAGCTGTTTTTT.

CDR3 nucleotides: TGTGCCAGCAGTTACGTGGCTGGAAACACCATATATTTT. It yields the protein CASSYVAGNTIYF. The J gene is TRBJ1-3, the V gene TRBV6-5; no firm D call. This CDR3 has 13 residues. V lost 2 bases, J lost 2 bases, and 4 bases lay in between. The germline gives CDR1 MNHEY, CDR2 SVGAGI.

This clonotype has ten or more counts. The chain carries TRBV25-1 and TRBJ2-5; TRBD2 is a possible D gene (5 bases). CDR1 is MGHDK and CDR2 is SYGVNS in the germline V gene. The CDR3 runs to 15 residues. V was cut by 6 bases and J by 4 bases, with 18 bases left in between. The CDR3 DNA sequence: TGTGCCAGCAGAGAGGGCCGTGGAAGGGTAGAGACCCAGTACTTC. This sequence encodes CASREGRGRVETQYF.